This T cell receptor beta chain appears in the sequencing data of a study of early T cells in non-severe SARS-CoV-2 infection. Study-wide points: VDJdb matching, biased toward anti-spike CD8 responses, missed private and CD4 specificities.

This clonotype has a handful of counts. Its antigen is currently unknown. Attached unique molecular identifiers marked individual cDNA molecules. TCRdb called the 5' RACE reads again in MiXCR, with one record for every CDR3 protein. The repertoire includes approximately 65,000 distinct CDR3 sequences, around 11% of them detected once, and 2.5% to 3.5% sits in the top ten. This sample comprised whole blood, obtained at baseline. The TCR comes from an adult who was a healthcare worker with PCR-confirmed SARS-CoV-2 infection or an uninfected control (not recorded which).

The CDR3 protein is CSALSGTGGNYEQYF. Here the CDR3 DNA reads TGCAGTGCTTTATCCGGGACAGGGGGCAACTACGAGCAGTACTTC. The chain has TRBV20-1 and TRBJ2-7; 12 bases fit TRBD1. Germline CDR1 and CDR2: DFQATT and SNEGSKA (reference sequence). V gave up 5 bases and J gave up 3 bases; unmatched junction bases: 8. The CDR3 extends over 15 amino acids.